A single T cell receptor beta chain is shown here with its context. Naivety among CD8 cells was defined by CD45RO negativity and positive CCR7 selection, thereby excluding terminally differentiated effector memory CD45RA+ cells. The data originate from a study of shared clonotypes between healthy human individuals. The CDR3 spans 14 residues. The V and J ends lost 3 bases and 14 bases, in that order; junction bases with no gene match: 9. Per the germline V gene, CDR1 is SGDLS and CDR2 is YYNGEE. Data came from immunoSEQ multiplex PCR; TCRdb stores just in-frame clones and leaves some out. The sample contains almost 700,000 clones, about 91% of which appear only once.

Sequencing was done on a sample of naive CD8+ T cells sorted from blood. V usage is TRBV9 and J usage is TRBJ1-6; the match to TRBD1 covers 9 bases. The TCR comes from a young man in good health. The DNA of the CDR3 is TGTGCCAGCAGCGCGGGGACAGGGTCGACCACCCTCCACTTT. Translation: CASSAGTGSTTLHF.